The 30 T cell receptor beta chains given below trace back to one sample, sequenced in a study of STAT5B mutations in CD4+ large granular lymphocyte leukemia. Here immunoSEQ multiplex PCR was the method, and the copy in TCRdb shows in-frame clones only, minus some. In the table there are roughly 34,000 clones, around 76% of which are singletons. Sequenced input: CD4+ T cells from blood buffy coats. The receptor set was obtained from a human donor in good health.

The chain uses TRBV4-3 and TRBJ1-1; D not certain. The germline V gene has CDR1 LGHNA and CDR2 YSLEER. This CDR3 comprises 14 residues. V shed 5 bases and J shed 4 bases, with 14 bases lying between them. The chain's CDR3 is CASSINVGSTEAFF. CDR3 nucleotide sequence: TGCGCCAGCAGCATCAACGTAGGGTCCACTGAAGCTTTCTTT.

This rearrangement joins TRBV19 to TRBJ2-6; 8 nucleotides align to TRBD1. The CDR3 totals 17 residues. J gave up 0 bases and V 3 bases, and 4 bases lay outside the gene matches. Germline V CDR1 and CDR2: LNHDA, SQIVND (reference sequence). CDR3 DNA: TGTGCCAGTAGTATTGCAGGGGGCCGCTCTGGGGCCAACGTCCTGACTTTC. Its translation: CASSIAGGRSGANVLTF.

The chain has TRBV7-8 and TRBJ2-5, with TRBD2 identical over 9 bases. V gave up 4 bases and J gave up 4 bases; unmatched junction bases: 7. The CDR3 sequence is 15 residues long. Germline CDR1 is SGHVS and CDR2 is FQNEAQ. For the CDR3, the DNA is TGTGCCAGCAGCTCTGGCGGGGGGGCCCCAGAGACCCAGTACTTC. Encoded protein: CASSSGGGAPETQYF.

Only a few counts were recorded for this clone. The chain is built from TRBV19 and TRBJ1-2; 9 bases map to TRBD1. Germline V gives CDR1 LNHDA, CDR2 SQIVND (reference sequence). V was clipped by 6 bases and J by 6 bases; unmatched bases: 5. The CDR3 loop spans 13 amino acids. CDR3 loop: CASRIGQGHGYTF. For the CDR3, the DNA is TGTGCCAGTAGGATCGGACAGGGGCATGGCTACACCTTC.

V is TRBV2 and J is TRBJ2-7; D is unclear. CDR3 length equals 15 residues. The V end was cut by 5 bases, the J end by 3 bases, with 17 bases between. CDR1 and CDR2 (germline): SNHLY, FYNNEI. DNA for the CDR3: TGTGCCAGCAGTAAAGACCGGGCCGAGAGCTACGAGCAGTACTTC. This codes for CASSKDRAESYEQYF.

The chain combines TRBV6-6 with TRBJ2-6; D call uncertain. V lost 0 bases to trimming and J lost 0 bases, with 3 bases between them. This CDR3 is built from 15 residues. Germline V gene sequence: CDR1 MNHNY, CDR2 SVGAGI (reference sequence). The chain's CDR3 is CASSYSDSGANVLTF. The CDR3 region has the DNA TGTGCCAGCAGTTACTCGGACTCTGGGGCCAACGTCCTGACTTTC.

The chain has TRBV5-4 and TRBJ2-7; tentative D call: TRBD2 (7 bases). V gave up 3 bases and J gave up 1 base, with 14 bases separating them. The CDR3 totals 15 residues. The germline V gene encodes CDR1 SGHNT and CDR2 YYREEE (reference sequence). The DNA of the CDR3 is TGTGCCAGCAGCTCGAGGGGGGGGATGTCCTACGAGCAGTACTTC. Translation gives CASSSRGGMSYEQYF.

The V call is TRBV5-5, the J call TRBJ2-1; D is undetermined. The CDR3 runs to 13 residues. Germline CDR1 reads SGHKS; CDR2 reads YYEKEE (reference sequence). V lost 0 bases to trimming and J lost 10 bases, with 11 bases between them. Written as DNA, the CDR3 is TGTGCCAGCAGCTTGGTTAGGGTTCGGGAGCAGTTCTTC. Protein product: CASSLVRVREQFF. The entire variable domain, with the rest obtained from reference TRBV5-5 and TRBJ2-1, is as follows: DAGVTQSPTHLIKTRGQQVTLRCSPISGHKSVSWYQQVLGQGPQFIFQYYEKEERGRGNFPDRFSARQFPNYSSELNVNALLLGDSALYLCASSLVRVREQFFGPGTRLTVL.

The chain links TRBV19 to TRBJ1-4, with D unresolved. V gave up 10 bases and J gave up 8 bases, with 26 bases separating them. Germline assignment: CDR1 LNHDA and CDR2 SQIVND (reference sequence). This CDR3 spans 16 amino acids. For the CDR3, the DNA is TGTGCCACCATGGGCCATTCTGCGCTCGGGGAGGAAAAACTGTTTTTT. This translates into CATMGHSALGEEKLFF.

This clone was detected a few times. The chain links TRBV6-6 to TRBJ1-2, with D uncertain. This CDR3 has 13 amino acids. The ends were cut back, 6 bases at V and 9 bases at J, with 17 bases in the middle. Germline lookup yields CDR1 MNHNY and CDR2 SVGAGI (reference sequence). The DNA of the CDR3 is TGTGCCAGCAGCGTAAGGACCGGTTCAAGCTACACCTTC. It yields the protein CASSVRTGSSYTF.

V and J are TRBV4-1 and TRBJ2-7; D is uncertain. Trimming took off 8 bases at V and 6 bases at J, with 29 bases between the two ends. This CDR3 is 17 amino acids long. CDR1 MGHRA and CDR2 YSYEKL come from the germline V gene. The CDR3, as DNA: TGCGCCAGCGCCTCGGCCTCTTACGGGCGGAGCTTCAGCGAGCAGTACTTC. The encoded protein is CASASASYGRSFSEQYF.

This clone was counted once. The rearrangement uses TRBV12-5 and TRBJ1-5; D gene uncertain. From germline, CDR1 is LGHNT and CDR2 FRNRAP. V lost 0 bases and J lost 7, with 7 bases in between. The CDR3 spans 13 residues. The CDR3 DNA is TGTGCTAGTGGTTTGGTACGAGAGCAGCCCCAGCATTTT. Its protein is CASGLVREQPQHF.

V gene TRBV7-2 combines with J gene TRBJ2-7, with a tentative D call TRBD1 (6 bases). This CDR3 spans 15 amino acids. Germline-derived CDR1 and CDR2 are SGHTA and FQGNSA. The ends were cut back, 1 base at V and 4 bases at J, with 14 bases in the middle. CDR3 in amino acids: CASSLVPTGPYEQYF. The CDR3 DNA follows: TGTGCCAGCAGCTTAGTTCCGACAGGACCTTACGAGCAGTACTTC.

The chain carries TRBV5-1 and TRBJ1-3, with D uncertain. CDR1 is SGHRS, CDR2 YFSETQ, per germline. CDR3 length: 14 amino acids. Trimming left V 0 bases short and J 0 bases short, with 4 bases between. CDR3 protein: CASSLGSSGNTIYF. The CDR3 DNA reads as TGCGCCAGCAGCTTGGGTTCCTCTGGAAACACCATATATTTT.

V gene TRBV5-1 combines with J gene TRBJ2-2; tentatively, D is TRBD2 (6 bases). CDR1 SGHRS and CDR2 YFSETQ come from the germline V gene. The length of the CDR3 is 15 residues. The V and J ends lost 4 bases and 7 bases respectively, with 17 bases between them. The CDR3 protein is CASSEQPTRDGELFF. Written as DNA, the CDR3 is TGCGCCAGCAGCGAGCAACCGACTAGGGACGGGGAGCTGTTTTTT.

The chain joins TRBV10-2 to TRBJ2-1, with a weak D call TRBD2 (5 bases). Germline values: CDR1 WSHSY, CDR2 SAAADI. V was shortened by 8 bases and J by 1 base, with 6 bases between the two germline ends. CDR3 length equals 12 residues. CDR3 bases: TGCGCCAGCGCGGGTTCCTACAATGAGCAGTTCTTC. Translation gives CASAGSYNEQFF.

This clone was counted between two and nine times. V usage is TRBV7-9 and J usage is TRBJ1-5; D ambiguous. V lost 1 base and J 7 bases, leaving 5 bases between the germline ends. The CDR3 sequence is 12 residues long. Germline V CDR1 and CDR2: SEHNR, FQNEAQ (reference sequence). The CDR3 DNA is TGTGCCAGCAGCTTAGAAGGACAGCCCCAGCATTTT. The encoded protein is CASSLEGQPQHF.

The chain couples TRBV11-3 to TRBJ2-3; D unclear. The V gene's germline CDR1 is SGHNT and CDR2 YENEEA. Trimming removed 3 bases from V and 2 bases from J, with 3 bases in between. The length of the CDR3 is 12 residues. The CDR3 DNA follows: TGTGCCAGCAGCTTGTACACAGATACGCAGTATTTT. Translated, it gives CASSLYTDTQYF.

The V and J genes are TRBV18 and TRBJ1-2; D possibly corresponds to TRBD1 (5 bases). The V gene's germline CDR1 is KGHSH and CDR2 LQKENI. V lost 2 bases to trimming and J lost 3 bases, with 7 bases between them. The CDR3 runs 13 residues. CDR3 residues: CASSPEQDYGYTF. The CDR3 region has the DNA TGTGCCAGCTCACCAGAACAGGACTATGGCTACACCTTC.

The chain employs TRBV7-8 and TRBJ1-2; 7 bases line up with TRBD1. Germline assignment: CDR1 SGHVS and CDR2 FQNEAQ. The CDR3 extends over 15 amino acids. J gave up 8 bases and V 1 base, and 10 bases lay outside the gene matches. The CDR3 nucleotides read TGTGCCAGCAGCTTAGACAGGGGAGGGCAGGGGGGCTACACCTTC. This translates into CASSLDRGGQGGYTF.

The DNA of the CDR3 is TGCAGCGTGCGCTGGACTAGCGGCACAGATACGCAGTATTTT. It yields the protein CSVRWTSGTDTQYF. V gene TRBV29-1 combines with J gene TRBJ2-3; TRBD2 aligns across 9 bases. Germline-derived CDR1 and CDR2 are SQVTM and ANQGSEA. V shed 6 bases, J shed 1 base, and the junction held 5 bases outside the gene matches. This CDR3 has 14 residues.

This sequence joins TRBV7-8 and TRBJ2-5; 10 bases are a match to TRBD2. The junction had 13 bases not matched to a gene; V was cut back by 4 bases and J by 5 bases. The germline V gene encodes CDR1 SGHVS and CDR2 FQNEAQ. This CDR3 comprises 17 residues. CDR3 amino acids: CASSYERGGGLGETQYF. CDR3 DNA: TGTGCCAGCAGCTACGAGCGGGGGGGCGGGTTAGGTGAGACCCAGTACTTC.

This clone was recorded a few times. This chain's CDR3 is CASSQGGDYGYTF. DNA of the CDR3: TGCGCCAGCAGCCAGGGGGGTGACTATGGCTACACCTTC. The chain joins TRBV4-1 to TRBJ1-2, with D possibly TRBD1 on 5 matching bases. Germline CDR1 is MGHRA and CDR2 is YSYEKL. Trimming stripped 3 bases from V and 3 bases from J, with 8 bases between. The CDR3 has 13 residues.

V gene TRBV7-9 combines with J gene TRBJ2-4; D is possibly TRBD1 (5 bases). CDR3 size: 16 residues. From germline, CDR1 is SEHNR and CDR2 FQNEAQ (reference sequence). The V end was cut by 5 bases, the J end by 0 bases, with 14 bases between. The CDR3 nucleotides are TGTGCCAGCAGCCAAGGGGCAGGTGTAGCCAAAAACATTCAGTACTTC. It specifies CASSQGAGVAKNIQYF. Variable domain in full (rest from reference TRBV7-9 and TRBJ2-4): DTGVSQNPRHKITKRGQNVTFRCDPISEHNRLYWYRQTLGQGPEFLTYFQNEAQLEKSRLLSDRFSAERPKGSFSTLEIQRTEQGDSAMYLCASSQGAGVAKNIQYFGAGTRLSVL.

This clone was counted a single time. This sequence joins TRBV13 and TRBJ1-5; D is perhaps TRBD1 (6 bases). Germline loops: CDR1 PRHDT, CDR2 FYEKMQ (reference sequence). Trimming pared 3 bases from V and 5 bases from J, leaving 8 bases between. The CDR3 is made up of 13 amino acids. The CDR3: CASSLRGDQPQHF. The CDR3 DNA is TGTGCCAGCAGCTTGAGGGGGGATCAGCCCCAGCATTTT.

The rearrangement uses TRBV29-1 and TRBJ1-3; D gene unclear. Germline assignment: CDR1 SQVTM and CDR2 ANQGSEA. CDR3 size: 14 residues. Trimming took 2 bases from V and 0 from J, leaving 8 bases between them. The CDR3: CSVERRTSGNTIYF. The DNA of the CDR3 is TGCAGCGTTGAACGAAGGACCTCTGGAAACACCATATATTTT.

The rearrangement uses TRBV5-6 and TRBJ1-3; D possibly corresponds to TRBD1 (5 bases). The V gene lost 1 base and the J gene lost 2 bases, with 13 bases spanning the gap. The CDR3 totals 16 residues. The germline V gene has CDR1 SGHDT and CDR2 YYEEEE. The CDR3 nucleotides are TGTGCCAGCAGCTTGTTAGGGGACCCCGCTGGAAACACCATATATTTT. It encodes CASSLLGDPAGNTIYF.

The chain links TRBV10-3 to TRBJ2-3, with a tentative D call TRBD1 (6 bases). V lost 8 bases and J 0 bases, leaving 15 bases between the germline ends. Germline CDR1 ENHRY, CDR2 SYGVKD. The CDR3 extends over 15 amino acids. The CDR3 DNA reads TGTGCCATCCAAACTGGGACAACCAGCACAGATACGCAGTATTTT. Translating it yields CAIQTGTTSTDTQYF.

CDR3 nucleotide sequence: TGTGCCAGCAGCTCCCAGGGGGCCCCCACAGATACGCAGTATTTT. Its protein is CASSSQGAPTDTQYF. The rearrangement links TRBV7-3 to TRBJ2-3, with 8 positions matching TRBD1. CDR3 size: 15 residues. Trimming took 4 bases from V and 2 from J; bases not matched to a gene: 5. The germline gives CDR1 SGHTA, CDR2 FQGTGA.

This chain connects TRBV10-3 to TRBJ1-2, with D possibly matching TRBD1 (6 bases). Trimming stripped 2 bases from V and 8 bases from J, with 9 bases between. The germline CDR1 and CDR2 sequences are ENHRY and SYGVKD. CDR3 length: 12 amino acids. DNA of the CDR3: TGTGCCATCAGTGAGAGGCAGGGGGGCTACACCTTC. This translates into CAISERQGGYTF.